This TCR beta chain is drawn from a study of OX40 agonist ivuxolimab in advanced cancers. About the study: Patients were dosed with the agonistic anti-OX40 (CD134) antibody ivuxolimab. Cohort: about 80% men, mean age around 55, aged about 20 to 80. Enrollees could have had prior anti-PD-1, anti-PD-L1 or anti-CTLA-4 therapy, which 35% to 40% had received.

Of note for this clone: Its antigen is unknown.

TCRdb's copy holds only in-frame clones and misses some; the assay was immunoSEQ multiplex PCR. This sample has tens of thousands of clones, with about nine tenths found just once. The CDR3 runs 16 residues. The germline V gene has CDR1 LNHNV and CDR2 YYDKDF (reference sequence). The V end lost 0 bases, the J end lost 1 base, and 10 bases lay between the germline ends. General study results and limits: By week 6 at 0.1 to 3.0 mg/kg, blood CD4+ and CD8+ T cells had expanded clonally.

The clonotype was recovered from an adult with an advanced solid tumor such as melanoma, head and neck, liver or kidney cancer. The chain is built from TRBV15 and TRBJ1-3; D gene ambiguous. The material was CD4+ or CD8+ T cells sorted from blood, obtained in a trial of the OX40 agonist ivuxolimab. CDR3: CATSRDPRRSGNTIYF. Written as DNA, the CDR3 is TGTGCCACCAGCAGAGACCCAAGACGATCTGGAAACACCATATATTTT.